The entry below gives a single TCR beta chain sequence along with its context. Its antigen target is currently unknown. Base quality data are lacking; no much larger clone is found one base away. The approximately 100 tumor samples underwent high-throughput TCR profiling with ImmunoSEQ. In the paper's pipeline: To measure repertoire diversity, the metrics used were richness (unique productive sequences), clonality, evenness and relatedness, and the Bhattacharyya coefficient was used to assess similarity between samples. A sensitivity analysis excluded TCRs with fewer than two reads and gave consistent conclusions. TCRdb stores this immuneACCESS table with in-frame sequences only. Part of the clones is absent; in the studies checked, under half of the shortfall reflects unresolved V genes, and no reason is known for the rest. Clone size and the V and J calls come from that table; the DNA yielded D and trimming. The sample table shows around 9,300 clones, and 76% are seen once. Clones ranked in the top ten supply approximately 6.5% of the sample.

This sample was included in a study of high-grade serous ovarian cancer treatment subgroups (dated by TCRdb to about 2021). For context, the study as a whole: A mean of around 14,000 reads and 6,500 to 9,500 unique TCR beta rearrangements per sample was generated by sequencing. The study profiled TCR beta repertoires in high-grade serous ovarian cancer patients grouped by complete gross resection or neoadjuvant chemotherapy response under a laparoscopic triage algorithm. The cohort comprised around 30 patients: roughly ten with no residual disease after primary surgery (R0), roughly ten excellent NACT responders, and roughly ten poor NACT responders. One primary tumor sample and two metastatic tumor samples were collected from each patient, for a total of around 99 samples.

On the study overall, not on this receptor specifically: Neoantigen level correlated positively with TCR clonal relatedness, and copy number variation and mutation load from whole-genome sequencing showed a positive trend with TCR clonal relatedness. Repertoire similarity between tumors of the same patient ranged about 0.095 to 0.8, whereas almost no similarity was seen between different patients. The TCR repertoire analyses centered on CDR3, leaving CDR1 and CDR2 unanalyzed. Bulk tumor TCR sequencing lacked spatial information, limiting insight into HGSC tumor complexity and diversity.

The junction carries 13 bases between V and J, which are trimmed by 1 base and 4 bases respectively. CDR1 is given as SGHDT and CDR2 as YYEEEE, both from the germline V gene. From the cysteine through the phenylalanine, the CDR3 covers 15 amino acids. The DNA shown is the 45-base CDR3, in frame from base 1. Tumor samples were collected prior to definitive surgery or chemotherapy. Genomic DNA extraction was performed by the MD Anderson Biospecimen Extraction Resource, and TCR sequencing was carried out by the MD Anderson Cancer Genomics Laboratory. The V gene is TRBV5-6 and the J gene is TRBJ2-3; TRBD2 could be the D gene, as 5 bases match. The receptor comes from a human donor with high-grade serous ovarian cancer. The sequencing sample was made of tumor tissue. The CDR3 sequence is CASSLFTSLSDTQYF. The nucleotides read TGTGCCAGCAGCTTGTTTACTAGTCTCTCAGATACGCAGTATTTT.